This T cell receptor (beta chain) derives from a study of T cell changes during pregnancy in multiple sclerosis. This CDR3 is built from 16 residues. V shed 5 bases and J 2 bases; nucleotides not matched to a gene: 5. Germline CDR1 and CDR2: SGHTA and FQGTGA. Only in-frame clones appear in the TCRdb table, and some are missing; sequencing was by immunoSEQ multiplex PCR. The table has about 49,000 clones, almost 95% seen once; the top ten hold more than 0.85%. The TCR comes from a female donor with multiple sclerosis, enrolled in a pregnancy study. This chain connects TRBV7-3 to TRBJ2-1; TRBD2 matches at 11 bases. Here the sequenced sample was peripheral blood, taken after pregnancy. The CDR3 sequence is CASSISGGVPYNEQFF. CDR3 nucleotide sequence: TGTGCCAGCAGCATTAGCGGGGGGGTCCCCTACAATGAGCAGTTCTTC.